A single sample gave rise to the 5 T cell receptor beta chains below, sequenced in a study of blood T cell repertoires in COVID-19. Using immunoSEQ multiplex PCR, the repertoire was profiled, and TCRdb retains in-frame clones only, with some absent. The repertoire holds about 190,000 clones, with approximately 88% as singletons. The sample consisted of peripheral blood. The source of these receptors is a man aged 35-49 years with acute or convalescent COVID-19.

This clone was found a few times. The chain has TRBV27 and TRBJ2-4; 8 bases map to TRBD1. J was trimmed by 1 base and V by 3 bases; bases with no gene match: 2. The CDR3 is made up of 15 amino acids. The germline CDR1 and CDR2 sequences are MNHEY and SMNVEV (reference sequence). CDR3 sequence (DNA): TGTGCCAGCAGTTTGACAGGGGCGGCCAAAAACATTCAGTACTTC. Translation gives CASSLTGAAKNIQYF.

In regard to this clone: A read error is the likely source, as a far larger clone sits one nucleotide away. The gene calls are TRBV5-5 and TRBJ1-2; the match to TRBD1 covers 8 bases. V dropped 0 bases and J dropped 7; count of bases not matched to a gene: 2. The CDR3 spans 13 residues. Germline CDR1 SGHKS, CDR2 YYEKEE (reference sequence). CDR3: CASSLGTGSGYTF. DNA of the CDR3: TGTGCCAGCAGCTTGGGGACAGGGAGTGGCTACACCTTC.

The CDR3 is CASRTSGGTRAYEQYF. In DNA form, the CDR3 reads TGTGCCAGCAGGACTAGCGGGGGGACCCGAGCCTACGAGCAGTACTTC. The chain is built from TRBV2 and TRBJ2-7; the match to TRBD2 covers 13 bases. V lost 6 bases and J lost 2; bases outside the gene matches: 7. The CDR3 extends over 16 amino acids. Germline CDR1 is SNHLY and CDR2 is FYNNEI. Variable domain in full (rest from reference TRBV2 and TRBJ2-7): EPEVTQTPSHQVTQMGQEVILRCVPISNHLYFYWYRQILGQKVEFLVSFYNNEISEKSEIFDDQFSVERPDGSNFTLKIRSTKLEDSAMYFCASRTSGGTRAYEQYFGPGTRLTVT.

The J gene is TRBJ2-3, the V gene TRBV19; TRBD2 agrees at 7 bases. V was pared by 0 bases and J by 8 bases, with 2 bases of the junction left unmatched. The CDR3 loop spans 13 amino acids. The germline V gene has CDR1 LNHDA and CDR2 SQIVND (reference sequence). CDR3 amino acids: CASSIEGGSTQYF. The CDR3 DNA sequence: TGTGCCAGTAGTATAGAAGGCGGGAGTACGCAGTATTTT.

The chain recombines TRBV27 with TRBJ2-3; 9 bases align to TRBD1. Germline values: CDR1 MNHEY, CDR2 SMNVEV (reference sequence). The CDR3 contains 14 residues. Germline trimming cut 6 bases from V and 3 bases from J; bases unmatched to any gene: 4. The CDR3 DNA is TGTGCCAGCAGCCCAGGACAGGGGACAGATACGCAGTATTTT. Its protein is CASSPGQGTDTQYF.